This T cell receptor beta chain was obtained from a study of T cell responses to AZD1222 COVID-19 vaccine. Produced via immunoSEQ multiplex PCR; TCRdb's table is partial and in-frame only. Of approximately 150,000 clones in the sample, over 90% are singletons; the top ten hold around 2.3%. CDR3 length: 15 residues. V was trimmed by 6 bases and J by 0 bases, leaving 12 bases between them. CDR1 MNHEY and CDR2 SMNVEV come from the germline V gene (reference sequence). The rearrangement joins TRBV27 to TRBJ1-5, with a possible D match to TRBD1 (6 bases). The starting material was peripheral blood, obtained on day 0 of AZD1222 vaccination. The origin of this receptor is an adult in good health. DNA for the CDR3: TGTGCCAGCAGAGGACAGCCATATAGCAATCAGCCCCAGCATTTT. Protein: CASRGQPYSNQPQHF.